These 13 T cell receptor beta chains originate from one sample sequenced in a study of T cells in Graves' hyperthyroidism and ophthalmopathy. It was RNA transcripts that yielded the amplified TCR beta CDR3 regions. First-round RT-PCR of the TCR CDR3 relied on the HTBI primer set. TCRdb re-called the multiplex PCR reads through MiXCR, storing one row per CDR3 protein. There are about 350,000 distinct CDR3 sequences in the sample; about 15% occur only once, and 20% to 25% lies in the top ten. The sequencing input was blood. Source of these receptors: a woman aged 25 to 39 with Graves' hyperthyroidism.

This clonotype was seen ten or more times. The V gene is TRBV28, the J gene TRBJ2-3; 12 positions agree with TRBD2. CDR3 length equals 14 residues. The germline CDR1 and CDR2 sequences are MDHEN and SYDVKM. The J segment lost 2 bases and the V segment lost 10 bases, leaving 4 bases of the junction unmatched. CDR3: CATRTSGTTDTQYF. For the CDR3, the DNA is TGTGCCACCAGGACTAGCGGGACCACAGATACGCAGTATTTT.

Comment on this clonotype: A clone one base away is much larger, so this may be a read error. The V call is TRBV18, the J call TRBJ2-7; D remains ambiguous. V lost 8 bases, J lost 6 bases, and 11 bases lay in between. CDR3 length equals 11 residues. Germline CDR1 is KGHSH and CDR2 is LQKENI. CDR3 sequence reads: CASRVPGEQYF. The CDR3 DNA sequence: TGTGCCAGCAGAGTGCCGGGCGAGCAGTACTTC.

This clonotype occurred many times. The chain employs TRBV2 and TRBJ1-1; 7 positions match TRBD1. J gave up 10 bases and V 4 bases, and 6 bases lay outside the gene matches. The CDR3 covers 12 residues. Germline values: CDR1 SNHLY, CDR2 FYNNEI. CDR3 amino acids: CASSGGQFTAFF. CDR3 nucleotide sequence: TGTGCCAGCAGTGGGGGACAGTTTACAGCTTTCTTT. The full variable domain, with the rest looked up from reference TRBV2 and TRBJ1-1, is EPEVTQTPSHQVTQMGQEVILRCVPISNHLYFYWYRQILGQKVEFLVSFYNNEISEKSEIFDDQFSVERPDGSNFTLKIRSTKLEDSAMYFCASSGGQFTAFFGQGTRLTVV.

This clonotype was counted many times. The gene calls are TRBV28 and TRBJ2-5; D is possibly TRBD1 or TRBD2 (5 bases each). The germline V and J ends were trimmed by 6 bases and 3 bases, with 23 bases remaining between them. This CDR3 has 17 residues. CDR1 is MDHEN and CDR2 is SYDVKM in the germline V gene. The CDR3 is CASRRIRGPQREETQYF. The DNA of the CDR3 is TGTGCCAGCAGACGCATTAGGGGTCCCCAGAGGGAAGAGACCCAGTACTTC.

J is TRBJ2-6 and V is TRBV5-1; D perhaps matches TRBD2 (6 bases). The CDR3 is 19 amino acids. CDR1 and CDR2 from the germline V gene are SGHRS and YFSETQ. V lost 4 bases and J lost 0, with 20 bases in between. The CDR3 region has the DNA TGCGCCAGCAGCCATATAGCAGGGAGGTCTACCTCTGGGGCCAACGTCCTGACTTTC. Translation: CASSHIAGRSTSGANVLTF.

The V and J genes are TRBV20-1 and TRBJ1-1; D remains ambiguous. Germline V CDR1 and CDR2: DFQATT, SNEGSKA (reference sequence). The ends were cut back, 5 bases at V and 6 bases at J, with 10 bases in the middle. This CDR3 comprises 11 residues. The CDR3 DNA is TGCAGTGCTGTGGATAACGCTGAAGCTTTCTTT. The encoded protein is CSAVDNAEAFF.

This clonotype was observed many times. This chain links TRBV19 with TRBJ2-3; TRBD2 might be the D (6 bases). Germline V CDR1 and CDR2: LNHDA, SQIVND (reference sequence). V lost 3 bases and J lost 5, with 9 bases in between. This CDR3 has 13 residues. Written as DNA, the CDR3 is TGTGCCAGTAGTATCGACGGGGGAGATACGCAGTATTTT. This gives the protein CASSIDGGDTQYF.

A few counts support this clonotype. The chain employs TRBV27 and TRBJ2-1; D remains unclear. The length of the CDR3 is 12 residues. Germline V gives CDR1 MNHEY, CDR2 SMNVEV (reference sequence). The V end lost 5 bases, the J end lost 7 bases, and 9 bases lay between the germline ends. Written as DNA, the CDR3 is TGTGCCAGCAGTCCCAGGTCGAATGAGCAGTTCTTC. As protein: CASSPRSNEQFF.

V gene TRBV7-9 combines with J gene TRBJ2-5; TRBD2 matches 10 bases. This CDR3 spans 17 amino acids. Germline V lookup: CDR1 SEHNR, CDR2 FQNEAQ (reference sequence). V lost 5 bases, J lost 6 bases, and 15 bases stayed unmatched. The CDR3 coding sequence is TGTGCCAGCAGCCCCGGCAGCGGGAGGGCCGAACTGAAGACCCAGTACTTC. This encodes CASSPGSGRAELKTQYF.

The V call is TRBV7-8, the J call TRBJ2-1, with unresolved D. The CDR3 spans 13 residues. V lost 8 bases and J lost 9, with 17 bases in between. Germline CDR1 reads SGHVS; CDR2 reads FQNEAQ. The chain's CDR3 is CASADDRVGEQFF. The CDR3 DNA follows: TGTGCCAGCGCCGACGATAGGGTCGGTGAGCAGTTCTTC.

The V and J genes are TRBV28 and TRBJ2-2; D gene ambiguous. This CDR3 has 11 residues. Germline loops: CDR1 MDHEN, CDR2 SYDVKM. Trimming left V 8 bases short and J 9 bases short, with 10 bases between. The CDR3 DNA reads TGTGCCAGCGGCCCGAGTAGGGAGCTGTTTTTT. Its protein is CASGPSRELFF.

Concerning this clonotype: One end of the junction fails to match germline, which may point to a read error. This rearrangement joins TRBV5-5 to TRBJ2-3, with 9 nucleotides matching TRBD2. The CDR3 sequence is 14 residues long. CDR1 is SGHKS and CDR2 is YYEKEE in the germline V gene (reference sequence). The CDR3 sequence: CASCLELAGDTQYF. DNA of the CDR3: TGTGCCAGCTGCTTGGAACTAGCGGGAGATACGCAGTATTTT.

J is TRBJ2-1 and V is TRBV6-2 or TRBV6-3; no definite D call. This CDR3 spans 14 amino acids. The V end lost 10 bases, the J end lost 3 bases, and 16 bases lay between the germline ends. Germline V gene sequence: CDR1 MNHEY, CDR2 SVGEGT. DNA for the CDR3: TGTGCCACCATAGGCGCGTTACTCTACAATGAGCAGTTCTTC. Translation gives CATIGALLYNEQFF.